These 11 T cell receptor beta chains were all obtained from the same sample, sequenced in a study of CD8 T cells in ankylosing spondylitis. From the 5' RACE reads, TCRdb called clonotypes with MiXCR, one entry per CDR3 protein. The sample lists more than 150,000 distinct CDR3 sequences; 10% to 15% were seen once. Material: blood, either unsorted or a sorted T cell fraction (not recorded which). These receptors came from a female donor with ankylosing spondylitis or in good health (not recorded which).

This clonotype was picked up many times. The chain is built from TRBV6-4 and TRBJ1-1; D remains ambiguous. Germline lookup yields CDR1 MRHNA and CDR2 SNTAGT. This CDR3 comprises 14 residues. V was shortened by 4 bases and J by 4 bases, with 13 bases between the two germline ends. In nucleotides, the CDR3 is TGTGCCAGCAGTGCCCTATCATTCGGCACTGAAGCTTTCTTT. Translation gives CASSALSFGTEAFF.

In its sample, this clonotype was seen many times. The chain employs TRBV12-3 or TRBV12-4 and TRBJ2-3; D is unresolved. Between the trimmed V and J ends, which lost 7 bases and 6 bases, there was a span of 14 bases. The CDR3 totals 13 residues. The CDR3 spells CASTEASADTQYF. CDR3 sequence (DNA): TGTGCCAGCACCGAAGCATCGGCGGATACGCAGTATTTT.

This clonotype was seen a few times. The genes are TRBV7-2 and TRBJ2-3; TRBD2 aligns across 9 bases. V shed 4 bases and J 3 bases; nucleotides not matched to a gene: 5. Germline V CDR1 and CDR2: SGHTA, FQGNSA. This CDR3 comprises 15 residues. The CDR3 region is CASSYAGGWTDTQYF. The CDR3 DNA reads TGTGCCAGCAGCTATGCGGGGGGGTGGACAGATACGCAGTATTTT.

This clonotype was recorded at least ten times. This chain uses TRBV11-3 with TRBJ2-4; D is perhaps TRBD1 (6 bases). V was clipped by 0 bases and J by 6 bases, with 12 bases between them. The CDR3 totals 15 residues. CDR1 and CDR2 (germline): SGHNT, YENEEA. The CDR3 sequence: CASSLDSDRANIQYF. CDR3 coding DNA: TGTGCCAGCAGCTTAGATTCGGACAGAGCAAACATTCAGTACTTC.

Comments on this clonotype: A much larger clone differs by one base, so this may be a read error. V usage is TRBV3-1 and J usage is TRBJ2-1; D remains ambiguous. CDR3 size: 14 residues. CDR1 and CDR2 (germline): LGHDT, YNNKEL (reference sequence). In DNA, the CDR3 is TGTGCCGGCAGCGTCACGGGCAACTACAATGAGCAGTTCTTC. It codes for CAGSVTGNYNEQFF.

This chain joins TRBV5-6 and TRBJ2-1; TRBD1 or TRBD2 may be the D gene (5 bases each). The CDR3 totals 13 residues. Trimming removed 4 bases from V and 12 bases from J, with 17 bases in between. CDR1 and CDR2 (germline): SGHDT, YYEEEE. The CDR3 is CASSLGTPGMQFF. The DNA for the CDR3 is TGTGCCAGCAGCCTAGGGACGCCGGGAATGCAGTTCTTC.

V and J are TRBV20-1 and TRBJ2-5, with 9 bases identical to TRBD1. The trim removed 0 bases at V and 5 bases at J, leaving 4 bases unmatched. The length of the CDR3 is 14 residues. Per germline, CDR1 DFQATT and CDR2 SNEGSKA (reference sequence). For the CDR3, the DNA is TGCAGTGCTAGAGACCTGACAGGGGGTGAGACCCAGTACTTC. This translates into CSARDLTGGETQYF.

The table lists this clonotype with many counts. The rearrangement uses TRBV28 and TRBJ1-6; 7 bases agree with TRBD1. This CDR3 contains 14 residues. V lost 6 bases and J lost 10; bases outside the gene matches: 9. The germline gives CDR1 MDHEN, CDR2 SYDVKM. The CDR3, as DNA: TGTGCCAGCAGCCCAGCAGGGGGAGGGTCACCCCTCCACTTT. It specifies CASSPAGGGSPLHF.

This clonotype was found many times. CDR3 nucleotides: TGTGCCACCAGTAGCGCAGGAGAGGAAAAACTGTTTTTT. As protein: CATSSAGEEKLFF. J is TRBJ1-4 and V is TRBV24-1; unclear D gene. Trimming pared 6 bases from V and 8 bases from J, leaving 12 bases between. This CDR3 is built from 13 residues. The germline CDR1 and CDR2 sequences are KGHDR and SFDVKD.

V is TRBV18 and J is TRBJ1-1; 11 bases map to TRBD1. This CDR3 comprises 17 residues. Germline values: CDR1 KGHSH, CDR2 LQKENI. Trimming took 1 base from V and 5 from J; bases not matched to a gene: 9. The CDR3 nucleotides are TGTGCCAGCTCACCACTGGAGAGGGACAGGGGGTATACTGAAGCTTTCTTT. This codes for CASSPLERDRGYTEAFF.

This clonotype was observed at least ten times. The chain employs TRBV5-5 and TRBJ2-1, with D tentatively TRBD2 (5 bases). There are 15 residues in the CDR3. Germline V CDR1 and CDR2: SGHKS, YYEKEE (reference sequence). V was trimmed by 2 bases and J by 8 bases, leaving 17 bases between them. The CDR3 DNA sequence: TGTGCCAGCAGCTTATGGACTGAAGCGGCCTATGAGCAGTTCTTC. This translates into CASSLWTEAAYEQFF. Variable domain in full (rest from reference TRBV5-5 and TRBJ2-1): DAGVTQSPTHLIKTRGQQVTLRCSPISGHKSVSWYQQVLGQGPQFIFQYYEKEERGRGNFPDRFSARQFPNYSSELNVNALLLGDSALYLCASSLWTEAAYEQFFGPGTRLTVL.